This T cell receptor beta chain appears in the sequencing data of a study of T cells in Graves' hyperthyroidism and ophthalmopathy. Germline lookup yields CDR1 SEHNR and CDR2 FQNEAQ (reference sequence). CDR3 length equals 15 residues. The ends lost 5 bases at V and 2 bases at J; junction bases unmatched: 7. As regards this clonotype: The antigen is not known.

Amplified regions were TCR beta CDR3 sequences from RNA transcripts. First-round RT-PCR of the TCR CDR3 relied on the HTBI primer set. TCRdb reprocessed the multiplex PCR reads via MiXCR and lists one record per CDR3 protein. The repertoire holds 550,000 to 600,000 distinct CDR3 sequences, with about 45% as singletons. Whole-study results and caveats: By a 13 V-J model, ophthalmopathy was set apart from stable hyperthyroidism.

V and J are TRBV7-9 and TRBJ2-7, with 9 bases aligning to TRBD1. The TCR was taken from an adult woman with Graves' disease, either hyperthyroidism or ophthalmopathy (not recorded which). Sequenced material: peripheral blood or thyroid tissue (not recorded which). The CDR3 DNA follows: TGTGCCAGCAGCGGGGGGGGACAGGGAGCCTACGAGCAGTACTTC. This codes for CASSGGGQGAYEQYF.